This T cell receptor (beta chain) is drawn from a study of T-cell memory formation after mild COVID-19. Germline V gene lookup returns CDR1 SEHNR and CDR2 FQNEAQ (reference sequence). Trimming shortened V by 5 bases and J by 0 bases, and 12 bases separated the two germline ends. This CDR3 spans 15 amino acids. MiXCR was run by TCRdb on the 5' RACE reads, yielding one entry per CDR3 protein. The table includes around 220,000 distinct CDR3 sequences, 16% detected once. In its sample, this clonotype was seen many times. The source of this sequence is a man between 18 and 35 years old who had mild COVID-19 (a few samples of this study predate the infection). Cell type and time point are not known. Sequenced: PBMCs or a T cell subset sorted from them (not recorded which). The chain recombines TRBV7-9 with TRBJ2-3; D ambiguous. The CDR3 protein is CASSPRVASTDTQYF. CDR3 bases: TGTGCCAGCAGCCCTCGGGTAGCTAGCACAGATACGCAGTATTTT.